Shown below are 23 T cell receptor beta chains from a single sample sequenced in a study of control samples from healthy donors and cancer patients. Sequenced by immunoSEQ multiplex PCR; TCRdb stores in-frame clones only, minus some. The sample shows around 100,000 clones, approximately 92% of them seen only once. The sequenced material came from blood. The receptors derive from a human donor in good health. The donor label of this sample is uncertain.

V is TRBV11-2 and J is TRBJ1-6; D may be TRBD1 (5 bases). Trimming pared 5 bases from V and 5 bases from J, leaving 16 bases between. The germline V gene encodes CDR1 SGHAT and CDR2 FQNNGV. The CDR3 contains 16 residues. The CDR3 sequence: CASSPSGTTNNSPLHF. For the CDR3, the DNA is TGTGCCAGCAGCCCGTCCGGGACGACCAATAATTCACCCCTCCACTTT.

The chain joins TRBV6-2 or TRBV6-3 to TRBJ2-3, with 7 bases aligning to TRBD1. The CDR3 extends over 15 amino acids. Germline-derived CDR1 and CDR2 are MNHEY and SVGEGT. The ends lost 2 bases at V and 3 bases at J; junction bases unmatched: 5. CDR3 region: CASSYRGRNTDTQYF. In DNA, the CDR3 is TGTGCCAGCAGTTACAGGGGGCGAAATACAGATACGCAGTATTTT.

The chain has TRBV27 and TRBJ1-2; 9 bases are shared with TRBD1. This CDR3 contains 15 residues. V shed 6 bases and J 1 base; nucleotides not matched to a gene: 6. Germline assignment: CDR1 MNHEY and CDR2 SMNVEV (reference sequence). The chain's CDR3 is CASSPLGQGNYGYTF. The CDR3 bases are TGTGCCAGCAGCCCCCTGGGACAGGGTAACTATGGCTACACCTTC.

The chain carries TRBV5-5 and TRBJ2-2, with D possibly being TRBD2 (5 bases). V dropped 0 bases and J dropped 3 bases, with 9 bases sitting between them. Looked up from germline, CDR1 is SGHKS and CDR2 is YYEKEE (reference sequence). The CDR3 consists of 15 residues. The CDR3 loop reads CASSLAEDYTGELFF. The CDR3 DNA sequence: TGTGCCAGCAGCTTGGCTGAGGACTACACCGGGGAGCTGTTTTTT.

The V call is TRBV6-5, the J call TRBJ2-3, with 8 bases fitting TRBD1. Germline V lookup: CDR1 MNHEY, CDR2 SVGAGI. The CDR3 has 14 amino acids. V shed 6 bases and J 3 bases; nucleotides not matched to a gene: 5. In DNA, the CDR3 is TGTGCCAGCAGCTCGACAGGGGCGACAGATACGCAGTATTTT. Residues: CASSSTGATDTQYF.

The rearrangement links TRBV18 to TRBJ2-2; D ambiguous. With 3 bases removed from V and 7 bases from J, the gap between germline ends came to 9 bases. Per germline, CDR1 KGHSH and CDR2 LQKENI. The CDR3 loop spans 13 amino acids. DNA of the CDR3: TGTGCCAGCTCACCTGAGCAGGACGGGGAGCTGTTTTTT. Residues: CASSPEQDGELFF.

CDR3 in amino acids: CASSSRVSSLYTGELFF. In DNA form, the CDR3 reads TGTGCCAGCAGTTCCAGGGTATCTAGCCTATACACCGGGGAGCTGTTTTTT. The V gene is TRBV6-2 or TRBV6-3, the J gene TRBJ2-2; D could derive from TRBD1 or TRBD2 (5 bases each). With 4 bases removed from V and 3 bases from J, the gap between germline ends came to 18 bases. The CDR3 consists of 17 residues. In germline, CDR1 is MNHEY, CDR2 SVGEGT.

The V and J genes are TRBV12-5 and TRBJ2-7; tentatively, D is TRBD1 (5 bases). The germline CDR1 and CDR2 sequences are LGHNT and FRNRAP. CDR3 length: 16 residues. Trimming took off 6 bases at V and 2 bases at J, with 20 bases between the two ends. CDR3 bases: TGTGCTAGTGGAGACGACCAGGGATATCCCCCCTACGAGCAGTACGTC. This encodes CASGDDQGYPPYEQYV.

V is TRBV3-1 (or the pseudogene TRBV3-2) and J is TRBJ2-3; 9 nucleotides line up with TRBD2. Germline CDR1 LGHDT, CDR2 YNNKEL (reference sequence). There are 19 residues in the CDR3. V lost 1 base to trimming and J lost 4 bases; unmatched junction nucleotides: 15. The chain's CDR3 is CASSQVKRRGSGGADTQYF. CDR3 DNA sequence: TGTGCCAGCAGCCAAGTGAAGCGAAGAGGTAGCGGGGGTGCAGATACGCAGTATTTT.

The chain employs TRBV20-1 and TRBJ1-2; tentatively, D is TRBD1 (6 bases). In germline, CDR1 is DFQATT, CDR2 SNEGSKA (reference sequence). The CDR3 consists of 12 residues. V gave up 3 bases and J gave up 4 bases, with 9 bases separating them. DNA of the CDR3: TGCAGTGCTAGTGGGGGCATCTATGGCTACACCTTC. This translates into CSASGGIYGYTF.

The CDR3 nucleotides are TGTGCCACCAGTGACTCCGGGACAGGGGGCTTCGGGGAGCTGTTTTTT. It yields the protein CATSDSGTGGFGELFF. V is TRBV24-1 and J is TRBJ2-2; 12 bases agree with TRBD1. Germline assignment: CDR1 KGHDR and CDR2 SFDVKD. J was trimmed by 7 bases and V by 4 bases; bases with no gene match: 6. The CDR3 sequence is 16 residues long.

The chain carries TRBV2 and TRBJ2-3; D gene uncertain. The CDR3 is made up of 12 amino acids. Trimming stripped 3 bases from V and 2 bases from J, with 3 bases between. Germline assignment: CDR1 SNHLY and CDR2 FYNNEI. The CDR3 nucleotides are TGTGCCAGCAGTGAGTACACAGATACGCAGTATTTT. This encodes CASSEYTDTQYF.

The chain recombines TRBV27 with TRBJ2-1, with D perhaps TRBD2 (6 bases). The germline V and J ends were trimmed by 5 bases and 5 bases, with 16 bases remaining between them. Germline CDR1 reads MNHEY; CDR2 reads SMNVEV (reference sequence). This CDR3 spans 15 amino acids. The CDR3 loop is CASSPLGGLNNEQFF. CDR3 in DNA: TGTGCCAGCAGTCCCCTTGGAGGGTTAAACAATGAGCAGTTCTTC.

The V and J genes are TRBV6-5 and TRBJ2-7; tentative D call: TRBD1 (5 bases). Trimming cost V 6 bases and J 2 bases, with 11 bases left between them. This CDR3 is built from 13 residues. CDR1 and CDR2 (germline): MNHEY, SVGAGI. In DNA, the CDR3 is TGTGCCAGCAGGAAGACAGACACCTACGAGCAGTACGTC. It specifies CASRKTDTYEQYV.

This sequence joins TRBV30 and TRBJ1-3, with D hard to call. The germline V and J ends were trimmed by 6 bases and 2 bases, with 14 bases remaining between them. From germline, CDR1 is GTSNPN and CDR2 SVGIG (reference sequence). CDR3 length: 14 residues. The CDR3 here is CACGWANAGNTIYF. Written as DNA, the CDR3 is TGTGCCTGCGGGTGGGCAAATGCTGGAAACACCATATATTTT. Drawing the rest from reference TRBV30 and TRBJ1-3, the complete variable domain is SQTIHQWPATLVQPVGSPLSLECTVEGTSNPNLYWYRQAAGRGLQLLFYSVGIGQISSEVPQNLSASRPQDRQFILSSKKLLLSDSGFYLCACGWANAGNTIYFGEGSWLTVV.

V gene TRBV27 combines with J gene TRBJ1-2, with a tentative D call TRBD1 (6 bases). CDR3 size: 13 residues. CDR1 MNHEY and CDR2 SMNVEV come from the germline V gene (reference sequence). Trimming removed 7 bases from V and 2 bases from J, with 11 bases in between. CDR3 residues: CASKLRGNYGYTF. In DNA form, the CDR3 reads TGTGCCAGCAAGTTGAGGGGGAACTATGGCTACACCTTC.

V is TRBV30 and J is TRBJ2-2; 7 bases line up with TRBD1. The V and J ends lost 0 bases and 6 bases, in that order; junction bases with no gene match: 10. This CDR3 region has 16 residues. Germline CDR1 GTSNPN, CDR2 SVGIG (reference sequence). This chain's CDR3 is CAWSVRGPKPAGELFF. As DNA, the CDR3 is TGTGCCTGGAGTGTAAGGGGGCCAAAGCCCGCCGGGGAGCTGTTTTTT.

In DNA, the CDR3 is TGTGCCAGCAGCGTAGCTGCAGGGGTGGGGGTGAACACCGGGGAGCTGTTTTTT. The encoded protein is CASSVAAGVGVNTGELFF. The chain carries TRBV9 and TRBJ2-2, with D perhaps TRBD1 (6 bases). Germline lookup yields CDR1 SGDLS and CDR2 YYNGEE. Deletions cut 0 bases from V and 1 base from J, with 16 bases between. The CDR3 loop spans 18 amino acids.

This chain uses TRBV6-5 with TRBJ1-1, with no clear D. CDR1 and CDR2 from the germline V gene are MNHEY and SVGAGI. Trimming removed 6 bases from V and 3 bases from J, with 8 bases in between. The CDR3 spans 12 residues. The CDR3 sequence is CASRPWDTEAFF. The CDR3 DNA reads TGTGCCAGCAGGCCTTGGGACACTGAAGCTTTCTTT.

This chain joins TRBV27 and TRBJ2-2; D is undetermined. The V end was cut by 8 bases, the J end by 4 bases, with 14 bases between. Germline assignment: CDR1 MNHEY and CDR2 SMNVEV (reference sequence). This CDR3 contains 14 residues. CDR3 nucleotide sequence: TGTGCCAGCGCGTCCGTAGAACCCACCGGGGAGCTGTTTTTT. Translating gives CASASVEPTGELFF.

V and J are TRBV6-2 or TRBV6-3 and TRBJ2-2; a weak D match, TRBD1 (5 bases). Trimming cost V 0 bases and J 0 bases, with 11 bases left between them. The CDR3 contains 17 residues. Germline lookup yields CDR1 MNHEY and CDR2 SVGEGT. The CDR3 coding sequence is TGTGCCAGCAGTTACTCTTCGACAGTAGCGAACACCGGGGAGCTGTTTTTT. It is translated as CASSYSSTVANTGELFF.

The CDR3 loop reads CASSQDTTGGNQPQHF. The CDR3 region has the DNA TGCGCCAGCAGCCAAGATACGACGGGAGGCAATCAGCCCCAGCATTTT. V and J are TRBV4-1 and TRBJ1-5; D is ambiguous. Germline lookup yields CDR1 MGHRA and CDR2 YSYEKL. CDR3 length: 16 amino acids. Trimming left V 0 bases short and J 2 bases short, with 11 bases between.

J is TRBJ1-1 and V is TRBV5-8; TRBD1 aligns across 7 bases. J gave up 5 bases and V 4 bases, and 17 bases lay outside the gene matches. The V gene's germline CDR1 is SGHTS and CDR2 YDEGEE. The CDR3 totals 17 residues. DNA of the CDR3: TGTGCCAGCAGCAAAGGGGACAGCCGTTTATCGAGGACTGAAGCTTTCTTT. As protein: CASSKGDSRLSRTEAFF.